The clone carrying this T cell receptor beta chain has only a few counts. Antigen unknown. The CDR3 is 13 residues long. Trimming shortened V by 4 bases and J by 5 bases, and 12 bases separated the two germline ends. CDR1 is SGHDT, CDR2 YYEEEE, per germline. This entry is derived from a study of cytomegalovirus exposure and HLA in healthy donors. About the research overall: Genotyping of 400 or so donors showed that over 65% belonged to the Caucasian-associated ancestry cluster. Study-level findings and limits: Later analysis demonstrated an association between a missense DCLRE1C variant and TCR beta V- and J-gene trimming. Across donors, presence/absence analyses took sequencing depth to be roughly uniform.

PCR amplification relied on 60 Vbeta primers (plus 13 Jbeta primers). The protocol was immunoSEQ multiplex PCR, while the TCRdb copy is restricted to in-frame clones and leaves out a portion. Of 150,000 to 200,000 clones listed, 65% to 80% are singletons. The material sequenced was PBMCs. The gene calls are TRBV5-6 and TRBJ1-1, with a weak D call TRBD1 (5 bases). This receptor was taken from a woman in her 30s in good health and CMV-seronegative. CDR3 bases: TGTGCCAGCAGCACCTCAGGGATTACTGAAGCTTTCTTT. Its protein is CASSTSGITEAFF.